This T cell receptor beta chain was sequenced for a study of technical replicates of blood from a handful of donors (TCRdb year 2017). The method behind the library was the immunoSEQ multiplex PCR assay. TCRdb holds this immuneACCESS table with in-frame rearrangements only. Some clones are missing; in checked studies, unresolved V genes explain under half, and the rest has no known cause. The sample has approximately 78,000 clones on record, around 95% of them singletons. Approximately 0.22% of the sample is taken by the ten largest. With respect to this clone: Its cognate antigen has yet to be identified. No base quality information exists; no much larger clone differs at one position.

V loses 2 bases at its end and J loses 5 bases; junction bases beyond the gene matches: 6. CDR1 and CDR2, looked up from the germline V gene, are SGHRS and YFSETQ. The CDR3, from cysteine to phenylalanine, totals 14 residues. Just CDR3 DNA is preserved here, 42 bases in frame from base 1. The chain employs TRBV5-1 and TRBJ2-5; a stretch of 7 junction bases matches TRBD1. This TCR was sampled from a human donor in good health. Sequenced sample: T cells isolated from PBMCs. The CDR3 protein: CASSFGQGEETQYF. The bases are TGCGCCAGCAGCTTTGGTCAGGGGGAGGAGACCCAGTACTTC.